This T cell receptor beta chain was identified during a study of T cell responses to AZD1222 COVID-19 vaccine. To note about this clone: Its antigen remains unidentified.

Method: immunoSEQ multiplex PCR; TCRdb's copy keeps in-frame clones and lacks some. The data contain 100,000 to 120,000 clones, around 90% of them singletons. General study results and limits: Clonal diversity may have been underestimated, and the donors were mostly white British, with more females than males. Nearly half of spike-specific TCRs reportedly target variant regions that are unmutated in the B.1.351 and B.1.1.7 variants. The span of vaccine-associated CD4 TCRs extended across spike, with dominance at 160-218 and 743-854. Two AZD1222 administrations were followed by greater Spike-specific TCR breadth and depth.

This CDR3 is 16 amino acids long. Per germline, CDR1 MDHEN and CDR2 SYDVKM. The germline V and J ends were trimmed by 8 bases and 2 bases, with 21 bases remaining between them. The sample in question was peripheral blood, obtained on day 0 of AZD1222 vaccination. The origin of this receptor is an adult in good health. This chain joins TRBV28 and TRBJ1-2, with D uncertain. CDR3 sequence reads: CASQDGILLLNYGYTF. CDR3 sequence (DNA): TGTGCCAGCCAAGACGGAATTCTACTTCTGAACTATGGCTACACCTTC.